This record concerns one T cell receptor (beta chain) sequence. The antigen remains undetermined. This sample was taken from a study of T cell responses to AZD1222 COVID-19 vaccine. Across the whole study: Both about-4-week and about-12-week second-dose recipients were combined.

Profiled with immunoSEQ multiplex PCR; TCRdb holds only in-frame clones, not every one. The repertoire includes more than 45,000 clones, roughly 80% of them detected once, and more than 20% sits in the top ten. Regarding the study as a whole: Females made up more of the donors, who were largely white British, and clonal diversity may have come out too low. Baseline seropositivity occurred in only a handful of AZD1222 recipients. Spike-specific TCR repertoires showed rising breadth and depth after two AZD1222 doses.

The CDR3 spans 15 residues. Germline assignment: CDR1 SGHNT and CDR2 YYREEE (reference sequence). The germline V and J ends were trimmed by 5 bases and 7 bases, with 16 bases remaining between them. This TCR was recovered from an adult in good health. The sample was peripheral blood, taken on day 0 of AZD1222 vaccination. The chain has TRBV5-4 and TRBJ1-6, with unresolved D. The chain's CDR3 is CASSGPDQFNSPLHF. CDR3 nucleotide sequence: TGTGCCAGCAGTGGACCGGACCAATTCAATTCACCCCTCCACTTT.